This T cell receptor (beta chain) was identified in a study of Graves' ophthalmopathy and Graves' hyperthyroidism. The V gene's germline CDR1 is WSHSY and CDR2 SAAADI. This CDR3 comprises 14 residues. Trimming stripped 0 bases from V and 7 bases from J, with 7 bases between. The authors amplified TCR beta CDR3 regions, and they did so from RNA transcripts for repertoire sequencing. An initial RT-PCR round employing HTBI primers preceded a second-round multiplex PCR. TCRdb reprocessed the multiplex PCR reads with MiXCR, giving one entry per CDR3 protein. This sample has approximately 700,000 distinct CDR3 sequences, with roughly two fifths found just once.

This clonotype was sampled from an adult man with Graves' ophthalmopathy. What was sequenced was peripheral blood. The gene calls are TRBV10-2 and TRBJ1-6; D unresolved. CDR3 protein: CASSESGQNSPLHF. The CDR3 DNA reads TGCGCCAGCAGTGAGTCAGGGCAAAATTCACCCCTCCACTTT.